Listed below are T cell receptor beta chains from one sample, sequenced in a study of patients and donors after allogeneic stem cell transplantation. TCRdb reprocessed the RT-PCR reads via MiXCR and lists one record per CDR3 protein. The sample shows hundreds of thousands of distinct CDR3 sequences, 16% of them seen only once. Sequenced material: blood, either unsorted or a sorted T cell fraction (not recorded which). All receptors derive from a human donor who was either an allogeneic HSCT recipient or a stem cell or donor lymphocyte infusion donor (not recorded which). It is not recorded whose cells these are; they may come from a transplant donor. CDR3s include the opening cysteine and the closing phenylalanine or tryptophan. Fields, in order: V gene, J gene, CDR3 protein.

v_gene: TRBV20-1
j_gene: TRBJ1-2
CDR3aa: CSAREPLLEGYTF

v_gene: TRBV7-6
j_gene: TRBJ2-5
CDR3aa: CASSLNPTGLETQYF

v_gene: TRBV5-1
j_gene: TRBJ1-1
CDR3aa: CASSLRTADNEAFF

v_gene: TRBV6-5
j_gene: TRBJ2-7
CDR3aa: CASSYSGQGTYEQYF

v_gene: TRBV18
j_gene: TRBJ1-3
CDR3aa: CASSSATGNTIYF

v_gene: TRBV12-3/TRBV12-4
j_gene: TRBJ2-1
CDR3aa: CASSWGQYNEQFF

v_gene: TRBV28
j_gene: TRBJ2-7
CDR3aa: CASSFKGRMTYEQYF

v_gene: TRBV20-1
j_gene: TRBJ1-1
CDR3aa: CSAQKNQGAVKAFF

v_gene: TRBV12-3/TRBV12-4
j_gene: TRBJ1-2
CDR3aa: CASSLLEWGYGYTF

v_gene: TRBV21-1
j_gene: TRBJ1-2
CDR3aa: CASRYTPRHYGYTF

v_gene: TRBV6-1
j_gene: TRBJ2-4
CDR3aa: CASSLGPRDIQYF

v_gene: TRBV6-1
j_gene: TRBJ1-5
CDR3aa: CASSRQGNQPQHF

v_gene: TRBV11-3
j_gene: TRBJ2-5
CDR3aa: CASSPTEVQETQYF

v_gene: TRBV29-1
j_gene: TRBJ2-7
CDR3aa: CSVAGITGYEQYF

v_gene: TRBV2
j_gene: TRBJ2-5
CDR3aa: CASSEWRGQETQYF

v_gene: TRBV2
j_gene: TRBJ2-2
CDR3aa: CASRGPGTGELFF

v_gene: TRBV7-6
j_gene: TRBJ1-5
CDR3aa: CASSVGTVTNQPQHF